Included here is one T cell receptor beta chain sequence, with context. The participants were between roughly 18 and 100 years old and came from roughly 25 US areas. Membership in each cohort depended on participant-reported clinical history. Authors' data handling: Reference gene primer amplification in the assay estimated nucleated cell counts. Using immunoSEQ multiplex PCR, the repertoire was profiled, and TCRdb retains in-frame clones only, with some absent. The V and J calls and clone size come from that table; D and trimming were worked out from the DNA. Among some 200,000 clones listed, about nine tenths were seen once. These data belong to a study of blood T cell repertoires in COVID-19. Study summary: Recovered status in Cohort 3 required two negative PCRs, clearance, or symptom resolution.

This CDR3 has 14 amino acids. Trimming pared 1 base from V and 1 base from J, leaving 6 bases between. The germline V gene encodes CDR1 LGHNA and CDR2 YSLEER. The chain employs TRBV4-3 and TRBJ2-3, with unresolved D. The sequence came from a man aged 30-40 years in a cohort exposed to, infected with or recovered from COVID-19 (not recorded which). Sequencing input: PBMCs or T cells enriched from blood (not recorded which). DNA of the CDR3: TGCGCCAGCAGCCAAGGTCGGGGCACAGATACGCAGTATTTT. This gives the protein CASSQGRGTDTQYF.